Below are 21 T cell receptor beta chains sequenced from a single sample in a study of molecular identifiers for immune sequencing clone quantification. TCRdb independently ran MiXCR on the PCR reads; one entry per CDR3 protein. The sample yields tens of thousands of distinct CDR3 sequences, about a third seen once. Sequencing was done on a sample of naive CD8+ T cells from blood, with Jurkat cell RNA spiked in. Specified subset: FACS-sorted CD8+CD4-CCR7+CD45RA+ naive T cells. The receptors derive from a human donor in good health. Some libraries in this study had Jurkat cell RNA spiked in.

The sample holds a few counts of this clonotype. Written as DNA, the CDR3 is TGCGCCAGCAGTGAGTCGAGGGCCAGGAACGAGCAGTACTTC. Its translation: CASSESRARNEQYF. J is TRBJ2-7 and V is TRBV10-2; maybe TRBD2 (5 bases). The V gene lost 0 bases and the J gene lost 5 bases, with 11 bases spanning the gap. The CDR3 covers 14 residues. Germline V CDR1 and CDR2: WSHSY, SAAADI.

Comments on this clonotype: A much larger clone sits a single nucleotide away, making a read error possible. Likely a read error: the CDR3 ends without its conserved phenylalanine or tryptophan. This sequence joins TRBV20-1 and TRBJ2-7, with D perhaps being TRBD1 or TRBD2 (5 bases each). The CDR3 runs 14 residues. V gave up 1 base and J gave up 4 bases, with 14 bases separating them. CDR1 DFQATT and CDR2 SNEGSKA come from the germline V gene (reference sequence). The DNA of the CDR3 is TGCAGTGCTAGAGGTGAGGGGTATAGGTACGAGCAGTACTAC. As protein: CSARGEGYRYEQYY.

A note on this clonotype: A much larger clone lies one base from this, so it may be a read error. It is likely a read error, because the conserved phenylalanine at the end of the CDR3 is missing. This chain uses TRBV28 with TRBJ2-2, with 10 bases identical to TRBD2. The CDR3 consists of 16 residues. CDR1 and CDR2 from the germline V gene are MDHEN and SYDVKM. Losses at the gene ends were 7 bases for V and 1 base for J; bases not matched to a gene: 6. The chain's CDR3 is CASIFRTSGNTGELFY. The CDR3 nucleotides read TGTGCCAGCATCTTTCGGACTAGCGGGAACACCGGGGAGCTGTTTTAT.

This clonotype occurred once. This clone may be a read error of a much larger clone one base away. The gene calls are TRBV7-6 and TRBJ1-1; possibly TRBD1 for D (6 bases). The CDR3 length is 13 residues. Per the germline V gene, CDR1 is SGHVS and CDR2 is FNYEAQ. In DNA form, the CDR3 reads TGTGCCAGCAGCATCGGACAGCTAACTGAAGCTCTCTTT. Protein product: CASSIGQLTEALF.

This clonotype showed up many times. The chain couples TRBV7-9 to TRBJ2-5, with D possibly matching TRBD2 (5 bases). Trimming removed 4 bases at V and 0 bases at J, with 6 bases between. The CDR3 runs 13 residues. CDR1 and CDR2 from the germline V gene are SEHNR and FQNEAQ (reference sequence). CDR3 coding DNA: TGTGCCAGCAGCTCTAGCTACCAAGAGACCCAGTACTTC. This sequence encodes CASSSSYQETQYF. The full variable domain, in which reference TRBV7-9 and TRBJ2-5 provide the parts outside the CDR3, is DTGVSQNPRHKITKRGQNVTFRCDPISEHNRLYWYRQTLGQGPEFLTYFQNEAQLEKSRLLSDRFSAERPKGSFSTLEIQRTEQGDSAMYLCASSSSYQETQYFGPGTRLLVL.

This clonotype was detected a few times. The rearrangement links TRBV6-2 or TRBV6-3 to TRBJ2-4, with D uncertain. CDR3 length: 15 residues. Trimming stripped 0 bases from V and 6 bases from J, with 12 bases between. In germline, CDR1 is MNHEY, CDR2 SVGEGT. The CDR3 DNA reads as TGTGCCAGCAGTTACTCAAAAGCCCAGAGAAACATTCAGTACTTC. Residues: CASSYSKAQRNIQYF.

Ten or more counts support this clonotype. The rearrangement uses TRBV4-3 and TRBJ2-2; 11 bases map to TRBD1. The CDR3 runs 17 residues. Germline loops: CDR1 LGHNA, CDR2 YSLEER. V dropped 4 bases and J dropped 3; count of bases not matched to a gene: 7. The DNA for the CDR3 is TGCGCCAGCAGCCGAGGGGGGACAGGGGGGTACACCGGGGAGCTGTTTTTT. This gives the protein CASSRGGTGGYTGELFF.

The rearrangement joins TRBV20-1 to TRBJ1-6, with unresolved D. The CDR3 has 13 amino acids. Trimming removed 5 bases at V and 4 bases at J, with 9 bases between. Germline V gene data show CDR1 as DFQATT and CDR2 as SNEGSKA (reference sequence). The CDR3 here is CSAPTSYNSPLHF. In DNA, the CDR3 is TGCAGTGCTCCGACAAGTTATAATTCACCCCTCCACTTT.

This clonotype was recorded once. A much larger clonotype is one base distant, so this may be a read error. The V and J genes are TRBV29-1 and TRBJ2-2; TRBD2 matches 12 bases. Per germline, CDR1 SQVTM and CDR2 ANQGSEA. CDR3 size: 18 residues. The CDR3 loop is CGVEDWRLAGVDTGELFF. CDR3 nucleotide sequence: TGCGGCGTTGAAGATTGGAGACTAGCGGGAGTTGACACCGGGGAGCTGTTTTTT.

The V and J genes are TRBV20-1 and TRBJ2-7; no clear D. There are 13 residues in the CDR3. The ends were cut back, 5 bases at V and 2 bases at J, with 13 bases in the middle. CDR1 is DFQATT, CDR2 SNEGSKA, per germline (reference sequence). The CDR3 DNA sequence: TGCAGTGCTTGGCAACGGATGGCCTACGAGCAGTACTTC. Encoded protein: CSAWQRMAYEQYF.

CDR3 bases: TGTGCCAGTAGTATTGGCGGTATTGAAGCTTTCTTT. Translation gives CASSIGGIEAFF. This chain uses TRBV19 with TRBJ1-1; D is undetermined. V shed 3 bases and J shed 7 bases, with 9 bases lying between them. Germline V gene lookup returns CDR1 LNHDA and CDR2 SQIVND (reference sequence). This CDR3 is built from 12 residues.

Many counts were recorded for this clonotype. The CDR3 nucleotides are TGTGCCAGCAGTGACCTCCAGCCCCAGCATTTT. It specifies CASSDLQPQHF. This sequence joins TRBV28 and TRBJ1-5, with D unresolved. The germline V gene has CDR1 MDHEN and CDR2 SYDVKM. The V end lost 5 bases, the J end lost 7 bases, and 6 bases lay between the germline ends. The CDR3 runs 11 residues. Full variable domain (remainder filled in from reference TRBV28 and TRBJ1-5): DVKVTQSSRYLVKRTGEKVFLECVQDMDHENMFWYRQDPGLGLRLIYFSYDVKMKEKGDIPEGYSVSREKKERFSLILESASTNQTSMYLCASSDLQPQHFGDGTRLSIL.

The table lists this clonotype with many counts. The rearrangement uses TRBV7-8 and TRBJ2-5; TRBD1 aligns across 11 bases. Trimming took 4 bases from V and 5 from J; bases not matched to a gene: 0. This CDR3 comprises 13 residues. Germline CDR1 and CDR2: SGHVS and FQNEAQ. This CDR3 reads CASSWDRGETQYF. The CDR3 DNA reads as TGTGCCAGCAGCTGGGACAGGGGGGAGACCCAGTACTTC.

The chain joins TRBV6-2 or TRBV6-3 to TRBJ1-5; no clear D. The CDR3 loop spans 15 amino acids. V was clipped by 2 bases and J by 2 bases, with 10 bases between them. CDR1 is MNHEY and CDR2 is SVGEGT in the germline V gene. The CDR3 coding sequence is TGTGCCAGCAGTTACCCACCGTGGGGCAATCAGCCCCAGCATTTT. This sequence encodes CASSYPPWGNQPQHF.

This chain links TRBV19 with TRBJ2-2, with 7 bases aligning to TRBD1. The CDR3 consists of 13 residues. The ends lost 7 bases at V and 6 bases at J; junction bases unmatched: 5. Germline V gene data show CDR1 as LNHDA and CDR2 as SQIVND (reference sequence). CDR3: CASTRQGAGELFF. CDR3 DNA sequence: TGTGCCAGTACGCGGCAGGGGGCCGGGGAGCTGTTTTTT.

Only a few counts were recorded for this clonotype. The chain employs TRBV27 and TRBJ2-1; the match to TRBD2 covers 15 bases. This CDR3 has 16 residues. The J segment lost 5 bases and the V segment lost 4 bases, leaving 3 bases of the junction unmatched. Germline loops: CDR1 MNHEY, CDR2 SMNVEV (reference sequence). The DNA of the CDR3 is TGTGCCAGCAGTTGGGGACTAGCGGGGGGAAACAATGAGCAGTTCTTC. This sequence encodes CASSWGLAGGNNEQFF.

This clonotype was seen more than once but under ten times. The chain combines TRBV5-4 with TRBJ2-7; no clear D gene. Germline V gene data show CDR1 as SGHNT and CDR2 as YYREEE (reference sequence). CDR3 length equals 13 residues. The V end lost 0 bases, the J end lost 3 bases, and 7 bases lay between the germline ends. CDR3 DNA sequence: TGTGCCAGCAGCTTGGGGCAGATCTACGAGCAGTACTTC. Amino acids: CASSLGQIYEQYF.

Details on this clonotype: This may stem from a read error, because a much larger clone lies one nucleotide away. The conserved final phenylalanine or tryptophan is absent from the CDR3, which likely points to a read error. The chain joins TRBV5-6 to TRBJ2-5; no clear D. This CDR3 comprises 13 residues. V lost 0 bases, J lost 2 bases, and 5 bases lay in between. Looked up from germline, CDR1 is SGHDT and CDR2 is YYEEEE. CDR3 coding DNA: TGTGCCAGCAGCTTGGGGCAGCAAGAGACCCAGTACATC. Encoded protein: CASSLGQQETQYI.

This clonotype has only a few counts. The chain recombines TRBV6-2 or TRBV6-3 with TRBJ2-5, with 8 bases fitting TRBD1. The CDR3 runs 13 residues. The germline gives CDR1 MNHEY, CDR2 SVGEGT. The V segment lost 11 bases and the J segment 9 bases; nucleotides outside the gene matches: 14. In DNA, the CDR3 is TGTGCCGGGGGGTGGACAGGGCAAACGGCCCAGTACTTC. It specifies CAGGWTGQTAQYF.

This clonotype occurred many times. The V gene is TRBV6-5, the J gene TRBJ2-1, with D perhaps TRBD2 (6 bases). V was cut by 2 bases and J by 6 bases, with 14 bases left in between. Germline-derived CDR1 and CDR2 are MNHEY and SVGAGI. The CDR3 covers 15 residues. The CDR3 DNA sequence: TGTGCCAGCAGTTACGACTGGGGGGTCCGCAATGAGCAGTTCTTC. Translation: CASSYDWGVRNEQFF.

This clonotype was seen once. The chain recombines TRBV7-2 with TRBJ1-1, with D unclear. The CDR3 covers 17 residues. The germline V gene encodes CDR1 SGHTA and CDR2 FQGNSA. The V end was cut by 3 bases, the J end by 1 base, with 18 bases between. The CDR3 sequence is CASSLVRVGRKNTEAFF. CDR3 coding DNA: TGTGCCAGCAGCTTGGTCCGGGTGGGCAGGAAGAACACTGAAGCTTTCTTT.